The entry below describes one TCR beta chain. Possible read error: a much larger clone is one base away. cDNA specific to TCR beta was made from about 0.45 ug of total RNA, with a constant-region primer employed for priming. Slightly modified ARM-PCR with three nested multiplex PCR rounds yielded TCR beta libraries. The opening two PCR rounds, around 11 cycles each, paired TRBV1-TRBV30 forward primers with a C-beta reverse primer. One entry per CDR3 protein, called by TCRdb with MiXCR from the multiplex PCR reads. This table holds fewer than 350,000 distinct CDR3 sequences, approximately 60% found once. The sample is drawn from a study of tumor-infiltrating lymphocytes in primary liver carcinoma. Germline assignment: CDR1 ENHRY and CDR2 SYGVKD. The CDR3 covers 13 residues. The study extracted blood RNA from unsorted whole blood and also extracted germline DNA.

This sequence joins TRBV10-3 and TRBJ2-1; the D gene could be TRBD1 or TRBD2 (5 bases each). This TCR was recovered from a man aged 35-49 years with primary liver carcinoma and hepatitis B virus infection. Source material: peripheral blood. CDR3 sequence (DNA): TGTGCCATCAGTGAGGTCAGGGCGGGTGAGCATTTCTTC. It encodes CAISEVRAGEHFF.